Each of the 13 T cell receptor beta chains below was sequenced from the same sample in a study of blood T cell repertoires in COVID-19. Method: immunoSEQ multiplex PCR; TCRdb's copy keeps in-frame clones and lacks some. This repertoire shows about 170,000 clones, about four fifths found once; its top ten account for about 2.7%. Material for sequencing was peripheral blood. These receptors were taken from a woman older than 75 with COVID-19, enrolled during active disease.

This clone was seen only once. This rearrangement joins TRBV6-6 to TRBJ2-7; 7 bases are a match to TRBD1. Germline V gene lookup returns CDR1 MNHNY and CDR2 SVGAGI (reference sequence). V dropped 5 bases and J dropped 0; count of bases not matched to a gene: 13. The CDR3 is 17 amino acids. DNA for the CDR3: TGTGCCAGCAGTCGCCGGACAGGCAGGCTAAGCTCCTACGAGCAGTACTTC. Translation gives CASSRRTGRLSSYEQYF.

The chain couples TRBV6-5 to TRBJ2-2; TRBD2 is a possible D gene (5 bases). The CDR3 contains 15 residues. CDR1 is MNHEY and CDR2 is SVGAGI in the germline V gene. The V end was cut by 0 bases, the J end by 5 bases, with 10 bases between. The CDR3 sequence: CASSYSGEGTGELFF. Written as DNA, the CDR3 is TGTGCCAGCAGTTACTCCGGGGAAGGGACCGGGGAGCTGTTTTTT.

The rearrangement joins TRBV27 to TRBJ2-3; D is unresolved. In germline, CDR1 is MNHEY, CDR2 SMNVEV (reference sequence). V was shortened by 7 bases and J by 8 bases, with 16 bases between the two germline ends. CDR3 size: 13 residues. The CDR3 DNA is TGTGCCAGCAACGCCGACTTCGGTGTTACGCAGTATTTT. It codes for CASNADFGVTQYF.

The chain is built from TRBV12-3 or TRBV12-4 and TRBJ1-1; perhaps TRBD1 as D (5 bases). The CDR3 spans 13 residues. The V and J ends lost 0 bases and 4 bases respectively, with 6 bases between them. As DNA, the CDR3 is TGTGCCAGCAGTTTAGCAGGGGTCACTGAAGCTTTCTTT. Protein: CASSLAGVTEAFF.

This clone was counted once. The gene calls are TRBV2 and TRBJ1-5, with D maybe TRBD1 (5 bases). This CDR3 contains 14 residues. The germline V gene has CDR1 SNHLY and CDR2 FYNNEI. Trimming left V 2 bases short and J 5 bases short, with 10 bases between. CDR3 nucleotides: TGTGCCAGCAGTGAATCGACAGCAGATCAGCCCCAGCATTTT. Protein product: CASSESTADQPQHF.

In DNA form, the CDR3 reads TGTGCCAGCAGCTTAGCCGGACATAACACTGAAGCTTTCTTT. This codes for CASSLAGHNTEAFF. The rearrangement uses TRBV7-2 and TRBJ1-1; possible D gene TRBD1, 5 bases. The V gene lost 0 bases and the J gene lost 2 bases, with 7 bases spanning the gap. Germline CDR1 and CDR2: SGHTA and FQGNSA. This CDR3 comprises 14 residues.

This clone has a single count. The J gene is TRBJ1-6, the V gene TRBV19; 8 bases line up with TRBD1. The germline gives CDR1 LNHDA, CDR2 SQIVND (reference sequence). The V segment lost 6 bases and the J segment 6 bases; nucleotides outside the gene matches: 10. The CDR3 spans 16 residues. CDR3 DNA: TGTGCCAGTAGGCCAGGGGGCCAGTCTTTTAATTCACCCCTCCACTTT. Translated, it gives CASRPGGQSFNSPLHF.

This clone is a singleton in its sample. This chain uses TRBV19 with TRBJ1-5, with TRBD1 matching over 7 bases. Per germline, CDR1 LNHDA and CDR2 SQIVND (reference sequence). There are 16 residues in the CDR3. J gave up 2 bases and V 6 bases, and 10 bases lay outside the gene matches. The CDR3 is CASRKGDRAGNQPQHF. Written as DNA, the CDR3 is TGTGCCAGTAGGAAAGGAGACAGGGCTGGCAATCAGCCCCAGCATTTT.

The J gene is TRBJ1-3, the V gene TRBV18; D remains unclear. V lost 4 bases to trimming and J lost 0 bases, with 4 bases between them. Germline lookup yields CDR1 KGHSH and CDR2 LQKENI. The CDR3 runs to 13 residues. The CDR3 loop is CASSLSSGNTIYF. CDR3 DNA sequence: TGTGCCAGCTCACTGAGCTCTGGAAACACCATATATTTT.

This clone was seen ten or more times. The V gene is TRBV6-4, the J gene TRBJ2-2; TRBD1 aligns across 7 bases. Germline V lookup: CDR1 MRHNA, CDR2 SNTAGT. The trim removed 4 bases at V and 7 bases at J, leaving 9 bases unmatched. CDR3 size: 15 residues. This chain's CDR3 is CASSAAGGFGGELFF. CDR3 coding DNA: TGTGCCAGCAGTGCGGCAGGGGGATTCGGCGGGGAGCTGTTTTTT.

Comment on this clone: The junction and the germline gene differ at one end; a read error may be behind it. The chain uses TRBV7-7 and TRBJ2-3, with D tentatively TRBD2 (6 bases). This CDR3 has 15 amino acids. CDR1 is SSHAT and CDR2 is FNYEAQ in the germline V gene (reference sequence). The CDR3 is CASSLRGGGTDTQYF. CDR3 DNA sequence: TGTGCTAGCAGCTTACGAGGCGGGGGCACAGATACGCAGTATTTT. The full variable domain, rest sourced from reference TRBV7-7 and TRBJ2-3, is GAGVSQSPRYKVTKRGQDVTLRCDPISSHATLYWYQQALGQGPEFLTYFNYEAQPDKSGLPSDRFSAERPEGSISTLTIQRTEQRDSAMYRCASSLRGGGTDTQYFGPGTRLTVL.

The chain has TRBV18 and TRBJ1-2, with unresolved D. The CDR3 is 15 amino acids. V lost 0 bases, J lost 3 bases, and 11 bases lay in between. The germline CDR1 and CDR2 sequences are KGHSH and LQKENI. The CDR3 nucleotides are TGTGCCAGCTCACCACCATCGGGGTCTGACTATGGCTACACCTTC. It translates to CASSPPSGSDYGYTF.

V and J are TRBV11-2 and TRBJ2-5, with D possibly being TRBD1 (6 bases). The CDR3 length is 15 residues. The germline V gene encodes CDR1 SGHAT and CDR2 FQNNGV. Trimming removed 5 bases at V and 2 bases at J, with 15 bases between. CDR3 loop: CASSITGSWQETQYF. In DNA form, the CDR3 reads TGTGCCAGCAGCATCACAGGGAGTTGGCAAGAGACCCAGTACTTC.